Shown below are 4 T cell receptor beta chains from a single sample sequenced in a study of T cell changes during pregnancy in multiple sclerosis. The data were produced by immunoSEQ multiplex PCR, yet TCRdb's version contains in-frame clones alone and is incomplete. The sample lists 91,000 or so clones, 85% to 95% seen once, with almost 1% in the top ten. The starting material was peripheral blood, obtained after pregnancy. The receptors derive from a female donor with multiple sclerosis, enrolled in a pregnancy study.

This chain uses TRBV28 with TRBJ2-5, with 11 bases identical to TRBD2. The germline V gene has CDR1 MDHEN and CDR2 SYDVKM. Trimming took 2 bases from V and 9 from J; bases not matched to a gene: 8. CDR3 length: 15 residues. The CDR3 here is CASSLLAGGVEAQYF. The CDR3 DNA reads TGTGCCAGCAGTTTACTAGCGGGGGGCGTCGAGGCCCAGTACTTC.

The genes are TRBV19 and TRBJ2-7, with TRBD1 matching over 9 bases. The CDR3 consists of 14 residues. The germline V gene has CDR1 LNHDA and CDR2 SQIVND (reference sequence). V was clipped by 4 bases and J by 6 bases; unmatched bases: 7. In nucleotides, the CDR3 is TGTGCCAGTAGTACGACCGGGACAGGGTTCGAGCAGTACTTC. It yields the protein CASSTTGTGFEQYF.

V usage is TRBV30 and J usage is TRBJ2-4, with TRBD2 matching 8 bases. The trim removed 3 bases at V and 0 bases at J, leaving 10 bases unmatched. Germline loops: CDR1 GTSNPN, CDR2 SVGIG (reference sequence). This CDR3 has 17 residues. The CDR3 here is CAWRERGREEAKNIQYF. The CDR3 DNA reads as TGTGCCTGGAGGGAACGGGGGCGGGAGGAAGCCAAAAACATTCAGTACTTC.

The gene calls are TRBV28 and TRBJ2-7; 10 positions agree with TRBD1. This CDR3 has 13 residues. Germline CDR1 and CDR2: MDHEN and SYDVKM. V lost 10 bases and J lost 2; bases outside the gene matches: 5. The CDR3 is CATGTGDTYEQYF. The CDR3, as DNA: TGTGCCACTGGGACAGGGGATACCTACGAGCAGTACTTC.